This TCR beta chain was recovered during a study of T cells after yellow fever vaccination. This clonotype was found a few times. Its antigen is unidentified. The germline V gene has CDR1 SGHRS and CDR2 YFSETQ. CDR3 length: 15 amino acids. The V segment lost 1 base and the J segment 4 bases; nucleotides outside the gene matches: 4. General study points: The booster saw the reappearance of most primary-vaccination clones (approximately 96% CD4, 88% CD8).

Template switching with 5'RACE generated the TCR cDNA and added a universal primer site and UMIs. TCRdb re-called the 5' RACE reads with MiXCR, one entry per CDR3 protein. The sample includes roughly 340,000 distinct CDR3 sequences, over 8% seen only once; the top ten take approximately 18%. The sequences come from PBMCs, collected on the day of the first yellow fever vaccination. This sequence originates from a man younger than 35 who received the YFV17D yellow fever vaccine. The V gene is TRBV5-1, the J gene TRBJ2-3; 9 bases are shared with TRBD1. The CDR3 loop reads CASSLRGQGPDTQYF. CDR3 DNA sequence: TGCGCCAGCAGCTTGAGGGGACAGGGACCAGATACGCAGTATTTT.